One and the same sample provided the 6 T cell receptor beta chains below, sequenced in a study of T cell responses to AZD1222 COVID-19 vaccine. Libraries were prepared by immunoSEQ multiplex PCR; TCRdb keeps only in-frame clonotypes and omits some of them. The sample contains roughly 140,000 clones, approximately 88% of which appear only once. The sample here was peripheral blood, taken on day 0 of AZD1222 vaccination. The receptors were sampled from an adult in good health.

The rearrangement joins TRBV28 to TRBJ1-2; 10 bases map to TRBD1. CDR1 is MDHEN, CDR2 SYDVKM, per germline. V gave up 8 bases and J gave up 3 bases; unmatched junction bases: 3. The CDR3 runs 13 residues. In DNA form, the CDR3 reads TGTGCCAGCGGGACAGGGGTTGACTATGGCTACACCTTC. Translating it yields CASGTGVDYGYTF.

This chain joins TRBV5-1 and TRBJ2-5; D is unresolved. There are 11 residues in the CDR3. Trimming removed 2 bases from V and 3 bases from J, with 2 bases in between. From germline, CDR1 is SGHRS and CDR2 YFSETQ. The CDR3 DNA follows: TGCGCCAGCAGCTTCGAAGAGACCCAGTACTTC. Its protein is CASSFEETQYF.

The chain links TRBV7-8 to TRBJ2-1; possible D gene TRBD2, 5 bases. Germline V CDR1 and CDR2: SGHVS, FQNEAQ. The CDR3 is made up of 15 amino acids. Trimming removed 0 bases at V and 5 bases at J, with 11 bases between. The CDR3 is CASSLAGVRNNEQFF. The CDR3 coding sequence is TGTGCCAGCAGCTTAGCGGGAGTTCGGAACAATGAGCAGTTCTTC. The whole variable domain, filled in from reference TRBV7-8 and TRBJ2-1, reads GAGVSQSPRYKVAKRGQDVALRCDPISGHVSLFWYQQALGQGPEFLTYFQNEAQLDKSGLPSDRFFAERPEGSVSTLKIQRTQQEDSAVYLCASSLAGVRNNEQFFGPGTRLTVL.

The chain uses TRBV25-1 and TRBJ2-5, with D uncertain. The CDR3 totals 13 residues. The V end lost 0 bases, the J end lost 5 bases, and 7 bases lay between the germline ends. Germline V CDR1 and CDR2: MGHDK, SYGVNS. CDR3 residues: CASSEYSMETQYF. The CDR3 nucleotides are TGTGCCAGCAGTGAATATAGTATGGAGACCCAGTACTTC.

The chain has TRBV10-3 and TRBJ2-2, with 7 nucleotides matching TRBD2. The germline V gene encodes CDR1 ENHRY and CDR2 SYGVKD. This CDR3 comprises 15 residues. J was trimmed by 2 bases and V by 4 bases; bases with no gene match: 4. CDR3 sequence (DNA): TGTGCCATCAGTGGCCGGGACTACAACACCGGGGAGCTGTTTTTT. Protein sequence: CAISGRDYNTGELFF.

The rearrangement uses TRBV5-4 and TRBJ1-2, with 7 bases identical to TRBD1. Germline trimming cut 4 bases from V and 3 bases from J; bases unmatched to any gene: 24. The CDR3 is 20 amino acids. In germline, CDR1 is SGHNT, CDR2 YYREEE (reference sequence). For the CDR3, the DNA is TGTGCCAGCAGCCGTGAGTCGAGGGGGCCTACGGCTATCGGGGACTATGGCTACACCTTC. This encodes CASSRESRGPTAIGDYGYTF.